The clone carrying this TCR beta chain was detected many times. This CDR3 has 11 residues. Germline values: CDR1 GTSNPN, CDR2 SVGIG (reference sequence). Trimming stripped 1 base from V and 7 bases from J, with 8 bases between. TCRdb reprocessed the PCR reads via MiXCR and lists one record per CDR3 protein. This sample has roughly 90,000 distinct CDR3 sequences, with 19% found just once. These data belong to a study of molecular identifiers for immune sequencing clone quantification. This receptor was identified in a human donor in good health. Some libraries in this study had Jurkat cell RNA spiked in. V gene TRBV30 combines with J gene TRBJ2-7, with no clear D. Sequenced material: naive CD8+ T cells from blood, with Jurkat cell RNA spiked in. Subset indicated: FACS-sorted CD8+CD4-CCR7+CD45RA+ naive T cells. The CDR3 spells CAWSASLEQYF. CDR3 bases: TGTGCCTGGAGTGCCAGTTTGGAGCAGTACTTC.